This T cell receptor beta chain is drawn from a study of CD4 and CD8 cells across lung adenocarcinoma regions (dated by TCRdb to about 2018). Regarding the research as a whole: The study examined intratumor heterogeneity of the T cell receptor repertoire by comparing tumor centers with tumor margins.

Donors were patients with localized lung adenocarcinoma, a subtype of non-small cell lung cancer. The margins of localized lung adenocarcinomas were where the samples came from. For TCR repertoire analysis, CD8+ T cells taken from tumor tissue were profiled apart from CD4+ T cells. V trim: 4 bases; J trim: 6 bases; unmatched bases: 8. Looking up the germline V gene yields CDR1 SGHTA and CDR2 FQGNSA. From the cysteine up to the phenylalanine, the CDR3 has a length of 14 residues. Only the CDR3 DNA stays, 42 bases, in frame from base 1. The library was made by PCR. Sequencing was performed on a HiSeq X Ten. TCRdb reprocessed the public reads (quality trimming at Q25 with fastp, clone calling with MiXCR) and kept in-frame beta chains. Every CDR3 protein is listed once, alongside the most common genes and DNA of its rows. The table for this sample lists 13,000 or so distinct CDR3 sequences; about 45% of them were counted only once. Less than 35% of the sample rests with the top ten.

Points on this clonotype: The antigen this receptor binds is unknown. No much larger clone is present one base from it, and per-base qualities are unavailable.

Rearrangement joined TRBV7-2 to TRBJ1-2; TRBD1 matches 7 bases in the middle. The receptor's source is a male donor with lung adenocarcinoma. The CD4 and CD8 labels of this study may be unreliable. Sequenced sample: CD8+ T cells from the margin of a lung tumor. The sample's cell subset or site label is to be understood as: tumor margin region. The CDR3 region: CASSSISGGDGYTF. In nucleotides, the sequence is TGTGCCAGCAGCTCGATCTCAGGGGGGGATGGCTACACCTTC.